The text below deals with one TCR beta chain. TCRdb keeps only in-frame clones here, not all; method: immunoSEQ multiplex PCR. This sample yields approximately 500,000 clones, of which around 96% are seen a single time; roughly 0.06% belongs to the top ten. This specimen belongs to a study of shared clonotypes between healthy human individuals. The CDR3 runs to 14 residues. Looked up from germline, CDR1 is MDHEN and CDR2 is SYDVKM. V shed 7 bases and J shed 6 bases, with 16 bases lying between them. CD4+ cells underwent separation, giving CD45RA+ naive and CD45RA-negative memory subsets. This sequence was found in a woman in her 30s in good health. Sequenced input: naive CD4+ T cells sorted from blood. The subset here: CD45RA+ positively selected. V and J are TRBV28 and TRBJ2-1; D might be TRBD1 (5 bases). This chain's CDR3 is CASTGRVPINEQFF. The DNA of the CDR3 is TGTGCCAGCACGGGCAGGGTCCCCATCAATGAGCAGTTCTTC. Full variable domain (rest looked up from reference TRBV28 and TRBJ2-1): DVKVTQSSRYLVKRTGEKVFLECVQDMDHENMFWYRQDPGLGLRLIYFSYDVKMKEKGDIPEGYSVSREKKERFSLILESASTNQTSMYLCASTGRVPINEQFFGPGTRLTVL.